This TCR beta chain derives from a study of CD8 T cells in Susac syndrome. RNA was extracted with the RNeasy kit, and a quantity of roughly 0.5 to 1 ug was reverse transcribed using random hexamers. Across 54 Vbeta and 13 Jbeta, immunoSEQ multiplex PCR amplified TCR beta CDR3. Each CDR3 protein gets one entry after TCRdb re-called the immunoSEQ multiplex PCR reads with MiXCR. This table holds hundreds of thousands of distinct CDR3 sequences, around 85% found once. Germline V gene data show CDR1 as DFQATT and CDR2 as SNEGSKA (reference sequence). This CDR3 region has 14 residues. Trimming shortened V by 6 bases and J by 2 bases, and 17 bases separated the two germline ends.

The sequence came from a human donor with multiple sclerosis. The sequenced sample was CD8+ T cells from PBMCs. V usage is TRBV20-1 and J usage is TRBJ2-7, with D possibly being TRBD1 (6 bases). Here the CDR3 DNA reads TGCAGTGCGCCAGACTTCACAGGGACCTACGAGCAGTACTTC. This sequence encodes CSAPDFTGTYEQYF.